The TCR beta chain under discussion was sequenced for a study of T cell changes during pregnancy in multiple sclerosis. This table comes from immunoSEQ multiplex PCR, and its TCRdb copy is limited to in-frame clones, with some not included. The profile covers about 99,000 clones, with 93% appearing a single time and more than 0.75% taken by the ten largest. The CDR3 contains 15 residues. Germline V gene sequence: CDR1 SEHNR, CDR2 FQNEAQ (reference sequence). The ends lost 3 bases at V and 4 bases at J; junction bases unmatched: 4. This clone has only one observation. The clonotype originates from a female donor with multiple sclerosis, enrolled in a pregnancy study. The rearrangement links TRBV7-9 to TRBJ2-1; TRBD2 aligns across 9 bases. Sequenced here: peripheral blood, sampled after pregnancy. In DNA, the CDR3 is TGTGCCAGCAGCTTCCGACTAGCGGCTTACAATGAGCAGTTCTTC. This gives the protein CASSFRLAAYNEQFF.